This T cell receptor (beta chain) stems from a study of blood T cell repertoires in COVID-19. Study overall: From the United States, Italy and Spain came samples of acute and convalescent COVID-19. T cells, B-cell-depleted T cells, or PBMCs supplied cDNA or gDNA.

The CDR3 consists of 15 residues. Germline CDR1 is SGHTA and CDR2 is FQGNSA. J lost 7 bases, V lost 0 bases, and 6 bases had no gene match. Per the original data handling: Amplified reference gene primers provided the basis for estimating nucleated cell counts. This table comes from immunoSEQ multiplex PCR, and its TCRdb copy is limited to in-frame clones, with some not included. The V and J calls and clone size were taken over from that table, and D and trimming were inferred from the DNA. The sample lists under 60,000 clones; approximately 80% were seen once. V usage is TRBV7-2 and J usage is TRBJ2-1, with 7 bases that match TRBD2. Sequencing was carried out using peripheral blood. This TCR derives from a human donor with active or convalescent COVID-19. The donor label of this sample is uncertain. The DNA for the CDR3 is TGTGCCAGCAGCTTAGCGGGAGGGTCGCGTAATGAGCAGTTCTTC. Protein sequence: CASSLAGGSRNEQFF.